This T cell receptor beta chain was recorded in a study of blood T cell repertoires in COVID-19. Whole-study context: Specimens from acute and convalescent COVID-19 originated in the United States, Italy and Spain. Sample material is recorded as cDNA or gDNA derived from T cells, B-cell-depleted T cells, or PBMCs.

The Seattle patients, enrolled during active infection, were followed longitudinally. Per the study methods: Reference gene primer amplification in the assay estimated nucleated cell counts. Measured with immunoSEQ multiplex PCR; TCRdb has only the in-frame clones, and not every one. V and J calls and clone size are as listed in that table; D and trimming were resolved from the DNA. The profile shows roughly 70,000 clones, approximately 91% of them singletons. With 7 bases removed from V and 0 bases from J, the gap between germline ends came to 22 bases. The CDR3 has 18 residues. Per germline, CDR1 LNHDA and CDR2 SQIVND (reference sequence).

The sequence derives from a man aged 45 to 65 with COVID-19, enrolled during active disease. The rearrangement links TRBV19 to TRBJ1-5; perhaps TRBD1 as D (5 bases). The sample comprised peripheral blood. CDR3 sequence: CASNKEWGVQYSNQPQHF. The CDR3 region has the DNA TGTGCCAGTAACAAAGAATGGGGCGTCCAATATAGCAATCAGCCCCAGCATTTT.